The present T cell receptor (beta chain) was sequenced within a study of shared clonotypes between healthy human individuals. Original processing notes: Junction-only sequences without quality scores were provided by ImmunoSEQ, so filtering was different. Sequenced by immunoSEQ multiplex PCR; TCRdb stores in-frame clones only, minus some. V and J calls and clone size are those listed in that table; D and trimming were worked out from the DNA. The sample includes 1.4 million or so clones, approximately 98.5% of them seen just once. Free of recent acute infections or vaccinations, the donors were healthy HIV-negative adults. V gave up 5 bases and J gave up 0 bases; unmatched junction bases: 4. CDR3 size: 16 residues. Per germline, CDR1 LNHDA and CDR2 SQIVND (reference sequence).

The chain joins TRBV19 to TRBJ2-2; TRBD2 agrees at 9 bases. Source material: naive CD4+ T cells sorted from blood. The subset denotes: CD45RA+ positively selected. The receptor comes from a man younger than 45 in good health. The CDR3 DNA follows: TGTGCCAGTAGTTTCTTAGCGGGAGCGAACACCGGGGAGCTGTTTTTT. It specifies CASSFLAGANTGELFF.